This paragraph reports one TCR beta chain. No cognate antigen has been identified for it. No base quality information exists; no much larger clone differs at one position. The germline V gene (reference sequence) provides CDR1 SEHNR and CDR2 FQNEAQ. Between the V and J ends, shortened by 1 base and 2 bases respectively, the junction contains 20 bases. The cysteine opens and the phenylalanine closes a CDR3 of 18 amino acids. Only the CDR3 part of the read is kept: 54 bases, read in frame from the first base. This entry comes from a study of control samples from healthy donors and cancer patients (dated by TCRdb to about 2020). The library was built by means of the immunoSEQ multiplex PCR assay. In TCRdb, the immuneACCESS table is reduced to in-frame sequences with V and J assigned. These tables do not hold every clone; where another copy was compared, an unresolved V gene accounts for under half, and the others remain unexplained. The sample profile shows around 250,000 clones; roughly 87% of them were found once. About an eighth of the sample comes from the top ten.

The TCR sequence derives from a woman aged 60-75 years with lung cancer. The sample taken for sequencing was PBMCs. The chain links TRBV7-9 with TRBJ1-1, with TRBD1 tentatively as D gene (6 bases match). The CDR3 here reads CASSLGGGVGHLNTEAFF. The sequenced DNA: TGTGCCAGCAGCTTAGGGGGAGGGGTGGGACACCTTAACACTGAAGCTTTCTTT.